This is a list of T cell receptor beta chains from one sample in a study of T cell responses to AZD1222 COVID-19 vaccine. Only in-frame clones appear in the TCRdb table, and some are missing; sequencing was by immunoSEQ multiplex PCR. Of 120,000 or so clones detected, around 87% appear once; the ten largest clones hold less than 11%. The source was peripheral blood, collected on day 0 of AZD1222 vaccination. These receptors all come from an adult in good health. CDR3s include the opening cysteine and the closing phenylalanine or tryptophan. The D gene is left open where the match is weak. Clone size, where shown, is once, few, many, or a class for clones that have expanded.

TRBJ2-7,NA,TRBV7-8,TRBD2,TGTGCCAGCAGCTTGCCTAGCGGGGGGCCGAACTCCTACGAGCAGTACTTC,CASSLPSGGPNSYEQYF
TRBJ2-7,NA,TRBV11-3,NA,TGTGCCAGCAGCCCAGGCCTAAACTACGAGCAGTACTTC,CASSPGLNYEQYF
TRBJ2-2,NA,TRBV11-2,NA,TGTGCCAGCAGCTTTGCAGGGAACACCGGGGAGCTGTTTTTT,CASSFAGNTGELFF
TRBJ1-2,NA,TRBV11-2,NA,TGTGCCAGCGAAAGACCGGGGGATTTTTATGGCTACACCTTC,CASERPGDFYGYTF
TRBJ2-2,NA,TRBV4-3,NA,TGCGCCAGCAGCCAAGATGCATGGACAGAAGGCGCCGGGGAGCTGTTTTTT,CASSQDAWTEGAGELFF
TRBJ2-3,NA,TRBV7-9,TRBD2,TGTGCCAGCAGCCCGACCTCAATGGGGGGGTTCACAGATACGCAGTATTTT,CASSPTSMGGFTDTQYF
TRBJ1-5,NA,TRBV6-2/TRBV6-3,NA,TGTGCCAGCAGTAACAGGAATCAGCCCCAGCATTTT,CASSNRNQPQHF
TRBJ2-7,NA,TRBV9,NA,TGTGCCAGCAGCCCCTTCAGGGTGGTCTCCGAGCAGTACTTC,CASSPFRVVSEQYF
TRBJ2-6,NA,TRBV18,NA,TGTGCCAGCTCACCATTGGGAGTACGGACGTCGGGGGCCAACGTCCTGACTTTC,CASSPLGVRTSGANVLTF
TRBJ1-2,few,TRBV29-1,NA,TGCAGCGTTGATGTGAACTATGGCTACACCTTC,CSVDVNYGYTF
TRBJ2-3,NA,TRBV5-1,TRBD2,TGCGCCAGCAGCCCCGGACTAGCCGATAGCACAGATACGCAGTATTTT,CASSPGLADSTDTQYF
TRBJ2-5,NA,TRBV7-9,NA,TGTGCCAGCAGCCCCCCGGGGCCGCGAGAGACCCAGTACTTC,CASSPPGPRETQYF
TRBJ1-2,NA,TRBV30,NA,TGTGCCTGGAATCCCGCCCCGAGGGGCTACACCTTC,CAWNPAPRGYTF
TRBJ1-2,NA,TRBV3-1/TRBV3-2,NA,TGTGCCAGCAGCCAAGTGGGGGCAGGGTGGGCATATGGCTACACCTTC,CASSQVGAGWAYGYTF
TRBJ1-2,NA,TRBV2,TRBD1,TGTGCCAGCAGTACGACAGGGACTAACTATGGCTACACCTTC,CASSTTGTNYGYTF
TRBJ1-3,NA,TRBV3-1/TRBV3-2,NA,TGTGCCAGCAGCCAAGGGTCAGTGTTTGGAAACACCATATATTTT,CASSQGSVFGNTIYF
TRBJ2-1,NA,TRBV6-1,NA,TGTGCCAGCAGTGAACCGCCGGCGCGGGCAGCTTCCTACAATGAGCAGTTCTTC,CASSEPPARAASYNEQFF
TRBJ2-5,NA,TRBV13,TRBD2,TGTGCCAGCAGCTTTAGCGGGGGGGCCCGGGAGACCCAGTACTTC,CASSFSGGARETQYF
TRBJ2-2,NA,TRBV30,NA,TGTGCCTGGAGTATACAGAGCACCGGGGAGCTGTTTTTT,CAWSIQSTGELFF
TRBJ2-1,few,TRBV7-2,NA,TGTGCCAGCAACCCTCGACCCTCTAAACTCGATGAGCAGTTCTTC,CASNPRPSKLDEQFF
TRBJ1-1,NA,TRBV14,NA,TGTGCCAGCAGCCAAGATTACAGGCAGGGTTACACTGAAGCTTTCTTT,CASSQDYRQGYTEAFF
TRBJ2-3,NA,TRBV6-6,NA,TGTGCCAGCAGCCGCACAGATACGCAGTATTTT,CASSRTDTQYF
TRBJ1-2,few,TRBV3-1/TRBV3-2,NA,TGTGCCAGCAGCCAAGATGGGGAGAGGGGCTACACCTTC,CASSQDGERGYTF
TRBJ1-6,few,TRBV4-1,NA,TGCGCCAGCAGCCAAGTCGAATTGGGGAGGCCGGCTAATTCACCCCTCCACTTT,CASSQVELGRPANSPLHF
TRBJ1-1,NA,TRBV18,TRBD1,TGTGCCAGCGAAAAACAGGGGTACACTGAAGCTTTCTTT,CASEKQGYTEAFF
TRBJ2-1,NA,TRBV3-1/TRBV3-2,NA,TGTGCCAGCAGCCAAGAAGGTATAGGGATTGAGCAGTTCTTC,CASSQEGIGIEQFF
TRBJ2-7,NA,TRBV7-6,TRBD2,TGTGCCAGCAGCCCGGGGACTAGCGGACTCTTCTACGAGCAGTACTTC,CASSPGTSGLFYEQYF
TRBJ1-6,few,TRBV20-1,NA,TGCAGTGCTAGTTTTGGGGGAACCCTAGGTTCACCCCTCCACTTT,CSASFGGTLGSPLHF
TRBJ1-2,NA,TRBV2,TRBD1,TGTGCCAGCAGTTCAACAGGGGCCCCAACGGTTTTCACCTTC,CASSSTGAPTVFTF
TRBJ1-4,NA,TRBV5-1,TRBD1,TGCGCCAGCAGCTTGGCTTTCGACAGGGGGAATGAAAAACTGTTTTTT,CASSLAFDRGNEKLFF
TRBJ2-5,NA,TRBV12-3/TRBV12-4,NA,TGTGCCAGCAGTTTTATGGGGCAAGGGACCCAGTACTTC,CASSFMGQGTQYF
TRBJ2-7,NA,TRBV9,NA,TGTGCCAGCAGCTCCCCGGTGGGCTCCGAGCAGTACTTC,CASSSPVGSEQYF
TRBJ1-2,NA,TRBV5-4,TRBD1,TGTGCCAGCAGACGAGGACAGGGCTTCAATGGCTACACCTTC,CASRRGQGFNGYTF
TRBJ1-1,NA,TRBV5-1,NA,TGCGCCAGCAGCTTGGTTATCGGGGGGAACACTGAAGCTTTCTTT,CASSLVIGGNTEAFF
TRBJ1-5,NA,TRBV5-1,NA,TGCGCCAGCAGCTTGCTAAGCAATCAGCCCCAGCATTTT,CASSLLSNQPQHF
TRBJ2-1,NA,TRBV27,TRBD2,TGTGCCGTCCGGAGGACTAGCGGTTCCTACAATGAGCAGTTCTTC,CAVRRTSGSYNEQFF
TRBJ1-4,NA,TRBV5-1,NA,TGCGCCAGCAGCTACCTTCCGACACGAACTAATGAAAAACTGTTTTTT,CASSYLPTRTNEKLFF
TRBJ2-1,NA,TRBV7-9,TRBD2,TGTGCCAGCAGCCCCGGACTAGCGGGAGATGAGCAGTTCTTC,CASSPGLAGDEQFF
TRBJ1-1,few,TRBV30,NA,TGTGCCTGGAGTTACGCAAAGAACACTGAAGCTTTCTTT,CAWSYAKNTEAFF
TRBJ1-6,NA,TRBV6-1,NA,TGTGCCAGCAGTGAAGCGCTACGGTCGGCTAATTCACCCCTCCACTTT,CASSEALRSANSPLHF
TRBJ2-3,once,TRBV5-4,NA,TGTGCCAGCAGCTTGCCGGGACGGCAAACGGATACGCAGTATTTT,CASSLPGRQTDTQYF
TRBJ2-7,few,TRBV12-5,NA,TGTGCTAGTGGTTTGGTACCTGGGAGGGGGGCCCCTTACGAGCAGTACTTC,CASGLVPGRGAPYEQYF
TRBJ1-1,NA,TRBV5-1,TRBD1,TGCGCCAGCAGTAAACAGGGGCGCGTCACTGAAGCTTTCTTT,CASSKQGRVTEAFF
TRBJ1-6,NA,TRBV5-4,NA,TGTGCCAGCAGCTTTAATGTTGGCAGGGTGAATTCACCCCTCCACTTT,CASSFNVGRVNSPLHF
TRBJ2-1,NA,TRBV29-1,TRBD2,TGCAGCGTTGCCCGTCTAGCGGACAATGAGCAGTTCTTC,CSVARLADNEQFF
TRBJ2-2,NA,TRBV19,TRBD2,TGTGCCAGTAGTATAGAACCGGGACTATCCACCGGGGAGCTGTTTTTT,CASSIEPGLSTGELFF
TRBJ2-4,NA,TRBV27,TRBD1,TGTGCCAGCAGTTCGGACAGGGCCAAAAACATTCAGTACTTC,CASSSDRAKNIQYF
TRBJ2-2,NA,TRBV25-1,NA,TGTGCCAGCAGTGAATTTCCGGAAGAGGAAACCGGGGAGCTGTTTTTT,CASSEFPEEETGELFF